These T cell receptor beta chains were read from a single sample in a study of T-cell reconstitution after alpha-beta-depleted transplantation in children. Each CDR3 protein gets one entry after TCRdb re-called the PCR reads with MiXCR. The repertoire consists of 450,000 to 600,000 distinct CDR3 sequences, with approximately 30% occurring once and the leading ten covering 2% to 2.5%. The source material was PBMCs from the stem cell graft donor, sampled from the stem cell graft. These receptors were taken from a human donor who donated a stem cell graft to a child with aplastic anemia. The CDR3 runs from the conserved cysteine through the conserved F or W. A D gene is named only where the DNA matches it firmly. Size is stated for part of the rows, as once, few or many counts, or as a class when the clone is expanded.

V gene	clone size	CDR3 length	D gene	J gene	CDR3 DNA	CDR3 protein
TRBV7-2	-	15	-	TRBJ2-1	TGTGCCAGCAGCCTGGTAGCCGGGACGCCCAATGAGCAGTTCTTC	CASSLVAGTPNEQFF
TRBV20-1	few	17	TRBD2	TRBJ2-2	TGCAGTGCCCTCCCGGGACTAGCGGGAGGGCCCCCCGGGGAGCTGTTTTTT	CSALPGLAGGPPGELFF
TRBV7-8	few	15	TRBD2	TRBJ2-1	TGTGCCAGCAGCTCGATTAGCGGGAAGAGCGATGAGCAGTTCTTC	CASSSISGKSDEQFF
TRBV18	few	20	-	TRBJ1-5	TGTGCCAGCTCACCGACAGCAATGGGGGGCGCCTTCTATAGCAATCAGCCCCAGCATTTT	CASSPTAMGGAFYSNQPQHF
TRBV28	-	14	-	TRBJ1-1	TGTGCCAGCAGTTTAAGTCAGGGGATAACTGAAGCTTTCTTT	CASSLSQGITEAFF
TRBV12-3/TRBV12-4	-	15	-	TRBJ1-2	TGTGCCAGCAGTTTACAGACAGCGCCTAACTATGGCTACACCTTC	CASSLQTAPNYGYTF
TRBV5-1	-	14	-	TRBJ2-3	TGCGCCAGCAGCTCAGGACTGATCACAGATACGCAGTATTTT	CASSSGLITDTQYF
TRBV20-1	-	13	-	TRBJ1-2	TGCAGTGCTAGAAGGCCGGGATCCTATGGCTACACCTTC	CSARRPGSYGYTF
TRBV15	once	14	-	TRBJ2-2	TGTGCCACCAGCGGGGCTGGGAACACCGGGGAGCTGTTTTTT	CATSGAGNTGELFF
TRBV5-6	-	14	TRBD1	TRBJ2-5	TGTGCCAGCAGTACCGGGACAGGGCTGGAGACCCAGTACTTC	CASSTGTGLETQYF
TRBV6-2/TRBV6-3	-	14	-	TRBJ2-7	TGTGCCAGCAGTTACTCTGAAATCTCTGGCGAGCAGTACTTC	CASSYSEISGEQYF
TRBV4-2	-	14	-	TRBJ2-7	TGTGCCAGCAGTGTGGGCGCCCCGGGTCGCGAGCAGTACTTC	CASSVGAPGREQYF
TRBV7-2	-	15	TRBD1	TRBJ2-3	TGTGCCAGCAGCCGGGACAGAAAAAACACAGATACGCAGTATTTT	CASSRDRKNTDTQYF
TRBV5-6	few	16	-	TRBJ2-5	TGTGCCAGCAGCTTGGGGCCTTCAGCGAATCCAGAGACCCAGTACTTC	CASSLGPSANPETQYF
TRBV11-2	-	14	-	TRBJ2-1	TGTGCCAGCAGCCTGTTGGTTCAGAACAATGAGCAGTTCTTC	CASSLLVQNNEQFF
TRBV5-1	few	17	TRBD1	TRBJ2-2	TGCGCCAGCAGTCCCTTTTCTGGGACAGGGGCGATCGGGGAGCTGTTTTTT	CASSPFSGTGAIGELFF
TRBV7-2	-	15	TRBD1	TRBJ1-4	TGTGCCAGCAGCCGGCAACAGGGGCTTCGCGAAAAACTGTTTTTT	CASSRQQGLREKLFF